This T cell receptor beta chain was profiled in a study of patients and donors after allogeneic stem cell transplantation. TCRdb re-analysed the RT-PCR reads in MiXCR, keeping a single row per CDR3 protein. The repertoire includes about 57,000 distinct CDR3 sequences, about an eighth of them detected once, and roughly a third sits in the top ten. This clonotype was observed many times. The length of the CDR3 is 15 residues. The V and J ends lost 5 bases and 4 bases, in that order; junction bases with no gene match: 3. CDR1 DFQATT and CDR2 SNEGSKA come from the germline V gene (reference sequence). This receptor was taken from a human donor who was either an allogeneic HSCT recipient or a stem cell or donor lymphocyte infusion donor (not recorded which). It is not recorded whose cells these are; they may come from a transplant donor. The chain carries TRBV20-1 and TRBJ2-2, with 14 bases lining up with TRBD2. Material for sequencing was blood, either unsorted or a sorted T cell fraction (not recorded which). In DNA, the CDR3 is TGCAGTGCTTTGGGACTAGCGGGAGTCACCGGGGAGCTGTTTTTT. Its protein is CSALGLAGVTGELFF.